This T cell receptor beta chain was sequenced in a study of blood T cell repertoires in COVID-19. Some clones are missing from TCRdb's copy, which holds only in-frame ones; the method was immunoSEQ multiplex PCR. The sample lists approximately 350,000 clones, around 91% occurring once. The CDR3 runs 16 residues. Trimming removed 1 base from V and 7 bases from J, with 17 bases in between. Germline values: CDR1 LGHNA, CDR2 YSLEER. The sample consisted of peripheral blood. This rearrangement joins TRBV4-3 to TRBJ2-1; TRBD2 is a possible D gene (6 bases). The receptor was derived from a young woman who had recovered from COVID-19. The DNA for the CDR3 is TGCGCCAGCAGCCAAGCCGTCGGGAGATCGGAGAATGAGCAGTTCTTC. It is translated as CASSQAVGRSENEQFF.